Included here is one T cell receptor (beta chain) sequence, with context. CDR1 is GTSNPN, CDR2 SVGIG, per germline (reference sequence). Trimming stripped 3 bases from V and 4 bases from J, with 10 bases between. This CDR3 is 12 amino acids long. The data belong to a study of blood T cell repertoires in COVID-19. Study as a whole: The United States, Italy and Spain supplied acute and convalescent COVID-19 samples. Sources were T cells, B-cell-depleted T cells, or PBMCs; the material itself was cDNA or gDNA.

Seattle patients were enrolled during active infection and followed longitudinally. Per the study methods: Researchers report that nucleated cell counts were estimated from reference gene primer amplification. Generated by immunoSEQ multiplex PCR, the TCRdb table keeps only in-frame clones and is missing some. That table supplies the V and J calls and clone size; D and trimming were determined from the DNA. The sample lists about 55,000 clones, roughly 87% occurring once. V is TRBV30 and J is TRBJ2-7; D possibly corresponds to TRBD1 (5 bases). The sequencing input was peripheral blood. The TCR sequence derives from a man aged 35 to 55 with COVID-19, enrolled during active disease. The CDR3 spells CAWSLDRYEQYF. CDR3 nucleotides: TGTGCCTGGAGCCTAGACAGATACGAGCAGTACTTC.